One and the same sample provided the 24 T cell receptor beta chains below, sequenced in a study of radiotherapy plus CTLA-4 blockade in lung cancer. Data came from immunoSEQ multiplex PCR; TCRdb stores just in-frame clones and leaves some out. In the table there are about 24,000 clones, less than 80% of which are singletons. Sequencing was performed on peripheral blood, taken from a patient treated with radiotherapy plus ipilimumab. These receptor sequences come from a human donor with non-small cell lung cancer whose response to radiotherapy plus ipilimumab could not be evaluated.

The V and J genes are TRBV5-1 and TRBJ2-7, with D possibly matching TRBD2 (6 bases). Germline CDR1 and CDR2: SGHRS and YFSETQ. The CDR3 spans 14 residues. Deletions cut 7 bases from V and 7 bases from J, with 21 bases between. CDR3 DNA: TGCGCCAGCGCCGGGACTCCACTCGCTGTGGAGCAGTACTTC. This codes for CASAGTPLAVEQYF.

This clone was recorded a few times. The rearrangement uses TRBV5-6 and TRBJ2-1; D is perhaps TRBD1 (6 bases). The germline V gene has CDR1 SGHDT and CDR2 YYEEEE. This CDR3 has 13 amino acids. V was trimmed by 4 bases and J by 4 bases, leaving 9 bases between them. The CDR3 DNA is TGTGCCAGCAGCCAAGACAGGTACAATGAGCAGTTCTTC. It translates to CASSQDRYNEQFF.

CDR3 in amino acids: CASSLYSETQYF. The CDR3 region has the DNA TGCGCCAGCAGCTTGTATTCGGAGACCCAGTACTTC. The chain couples TRBV5-1 to TRBJ2-5, with D hard to call. The CDR3 spans 12 residues. Trimming pared 1 base from V and 5 bases from J, leaving 6 bases between. Germline CDR1 is SGHRS and CDR2 is YFSETQ.

The genes are TRBV28 and TRBJ2-7; 7 bases line up with TRBD1. Germline V gene sequence: CDR1 MDHEN, CDR2 SYDVKM. The CDR3 runs to 12 residues. Trimming cost V 1 base and J 12 bases; bases outside gene matches: 6. CDR3 residues: CASSLLQGSRYF. Here the CDR3 DNA reads TGTGCCAGCAGTTTATTACAGGGGTCCCGGTACTTC.

This clone has only a few counts. The chain combines TRBV20-1 with TRBJ2-7; D is unclear. Trimming pared 2 bases from V and 7 bases from J, leaving 9 bases between. Per the germline V gene, CDR1 is DFQATT and CDR2 is SNEGSKA (reference sequence). The CDR3 covers 11 residues. The CDR3 region is CSARLVREQYF. For the CDR3, the DNA is TGCAGTGCTAGACTAGTTAGAGAGCAGTACTTC.

This chain uses TRBV5-1 with TRBJ2-7, with no clear D. The CDR3 length is 14 residues. Between the trimmed V and J ends, which lost 2 bases and 0 bases, there was a span of 9 bases. Germline-derived CDR1 and CDR2 are SGHRS and YFSETQ. The CDR3, as DNA: TGCGCCAGCAGCTTCACAGCCAGCTCCTACGAGCAGTACTTC. Protein product: CASSFTASSYEQYF.

This clone was recorded a few times. Additional DNA sequences in this sample encode the identical CDR3. The V and J genes are TRBV5-4 and TRBJ2-1, with D possibly being TRBD2 (7 bases). From germline, CDR1 is SGHNT and CDR2 YYREEE (reference sequence). The CDR3 runs to 15 residues. The germline V and J ends were trimmed by 4 bases and 4 bases, with 15 bases remaining between them. In DNA form, the CDR3 reads TGTGCCAGCAGCCGGGGGGCGGGGGTTTACAATGAGCAGTTCTTC. Its translation is CASSRGAGVYNEQFF.

With regard to this clone: At one boundary the junction diverges from the germline segment, which might be a read error. This chain uses TRBV2 with TRBJ2-2, with D maybe TRBD2 (5 bases). Germline V gene lookup returns CDR1 SNHLY and CDR2 FYNNEI. This CDR3 region has 17 residues. The CDR3 is CANSAARTGAGTGELFF. CDR3 nucleotides: TGTGCCAACAGTGCCGCCCGGACCGGCGCGGGCACCGGGGAGCTGTTTTTT. The complete variable domain, with remaining parts taken from reference TRBV2 and TRBJ2-2, reads EPEVTQTPSHQVTQMGQEVILRCVPISNHLYFYWYRQILGQKVEFLVSFYNNEISEKSEIFDDQFSVERPDGSNFTLKIRSTKLEDSAMYFCANSAARTGAGTGELFFGEGSRLTVL.

This clone is termed medium-sized (0.01 to 0.1%). The chain recombines TRBV19 with TRBJ2-2, with no clear D. The CDR3 has 12 residues. V was cut by 3 bases and J by 7 bases, with 6 bases left in between. CDR1 is LNHDA, CDR2 SQIVND, per germline (reference sequence). The DNA of the CDR3 is TGTGCCAGTAGTATTTACAACGGGGAGCTGTTTTTT. Amino acid sequence: CASSIYNGELFF.

V usage is TRBV4-2 and J usage is TRBJ2-2; TRBD2 agrees at 10 bases. CDR3 length equals 17 residues. Per the germline V gene, CDR1 is LGHNA and CDR2 is YNFKEQ. The V gene end was trimmed by 5 bases and the J gene end by 5 bases; junction bases not matched to a gene: 11. The CDR3 nucleotides read TGTGCCAGCAGCGTAGGGGGGACTAGCGTTGGGACCGGGGAGCTGTTTTTT. Encoded protein: CASSVGGTSVGTGELFF.

The chain carries TRBV19 and TRBJ2-7; 8 bases agree with TRBD1. CDR3 length: 15 residues. Germline CDR1 reads LNHDA; CDR2 reads SQIVND (reference sequence). V dropped 4 bases and J dropped 3; count of bases not matched to a gene: 8. CDR3 nucleotides: TGTGCCAGTAGTACGCTTCCGGGACAGGACTACGAGCAGTACTTC. Residues: CASSTLPGQDYEQYF.

The V gene is TRBV7-6, the J gene TRBJ2-6, with TRBD1 matching 7 bases. This CDR3 spans 17 amino acids. CDR1 is SGHVS and CDR2 is FNYEAQ in the germline V gene. The J segment lost 3 bases and the V segment lost 2 bases, leaving 7 bases of the junction unmatched. CDR3 loop: CASSLRQGGVGANVLTF. The DNA of the CDR3 is TGTGCCAGCAGCTTACGACAGGGTGGGGTTGGGGCCAACGTCCTGACTTTC.

V gene TRBV7-6 combines with J gene TRBJ2-5, with 8 bases fitting TRBD1. Germline V CDR1 and CDR2: SGHVS, FNYEAQ. There are 15 residues in the CDR3. Germline trimming cut 6 bases from V and 2 bases from J; bases unmatched to any gene: 8. For the CDR3, the DNA is TGTGCCAGCAGGCCAGGGACAGGTCGGCAAGAGACCCAGTACTTC. It encodes CASRPGTGRQETQYF. Drawing the rest from reference TRBV7-6 and TRBJ2-5, the complete variable domain is GAGVSQSPRYKVTKRGQDVALRCDPISGHVSLYWYRQALGQGPEFLTYFNYEAQQDKSGLPNDRFSAERPEGSISTLTIQRTEQRDSAMYRCASRPGTGRQETQYFGPGTRLLVL.

In DNA form, the CDR3 reads TGTGCCAGTAGTATACCGGCTAGCGCGAACACCGGGGAGCTGTTTTTT. Protein product: CASSIPASANTGELFF. The chain couples TRBV19 to TRBJ2-2; the D gene is possibly TRBD2 (6 bases). V lost 2 bases and J 0 bases, leaving 10 bases between the germline ends. Germline V lookup: CDR1 LNHDA, CDR2 SQIVND (reference sequence). The CDR3 totals 16 residues. Combining the CDR3 with reference TRBV19 and TRBJ2-2 gives the whole variable domain DGGITQSPKYLFRKEGQNVTLSCEQNLNHDAMYWYRQDPGQGLRLIYYSQIVNDFQKGDIAEGYSVSREKKESFPLTVTSAQKNPTAFYLCASSIPASANTGELFFGEGSRLTVL.

This chain links TRBV28 with TRBJ2-3, with D perhaps TRBD2 (5 bases). Trimming left V 4 bases short and J 0 bases short, with 8 bases between. In germline, CDR1 is MDHEN, CDR2 SYDVKM. CDR3 length: 14 residues. CDR3 residues: CASSSPGSTDTQYF. The CDR3 DNA sequence: TGTGCCAGCAGTTCCCCGGGGAGCACAGATACGCAGTATTTT.

This sequence joins TRBV5-4 and TRBJ1-1; 12 bases are shared with TRBD1. Germline assignment: CDR1 SGHNT and CDR2 YYREEE (reference sequence). V lost 4 bases, J lost 0 bases, and 7 bases stayed unmatched. The CDR3 loop spans 17 amino acids. The CDR3 spells CASSAGDRGQVNTEAFF. The CDR3 DNA is TGTGCCAGCAGCGCCGGGGACAGGGGGCAAGTGAACACTGAAGCTTTCTTT.

This clone turned up a few times. The rearrangement joins TRBV6-6 to TRBJ2-5; TRBD2 might be the D (5 bases). The V end was cut by 6 bases, the J end by 0 bases, with 11 bases between. Germline CDR1 reads MNHNY; CDR2 reads SVGAGI (reference sequence). The CDR3 contains 14 residues. CDR3 amino acids: CASSGGGYQETQYF. The CDR3 DNA reads TGTGCCAGCAGCGGCGGCGGGTACCAAGAGACCCAGTACTTC.

This chain uses TRBV18 with TRBJ2-7; 8 bases map to TRBD1. CDR3 length: 15 amino acids. The ends lost 5 bases at V and 0 bases at J; junction bases unmatched: 6. CDR1 is KGHSH and CDR2 is LQKENI in the germline V gene. The CDR3 nucleotides are TGTGCCAGCTCATCCACAGGGGGTTCCTCCTACGAGCAGTACTTC. This codes for CASSSTGGSSYEQYF.

The chain links TRBV18 to TRBJ2-3, with 7 nucleotides matching TRBD1. Germline CDR1 KGHSH, CDR2 LQKENI. Unmatched junction bases numbered 4, after V lost 3 bases and J lost 1 base. This CDR3 spans 15 amino acids. The CDR3 loop reads CASSPSTGGTDTQYF. The CDR3 nucleotides are TGTGCCAGCTCACCTAGTACAGGGGGCACAGATACGCAGTATTTT.

This sequence joins TRBV5-1 and TRBJ1-1; D call uncertain. The V end lost 2 bases, the J end lost 4 bases, and 15 bases lay between the germline ends. The V gene's germline CDR1 is SGHRS and CDR2 YFSETQ. The CDR3 has 15 amino acids. The CDR3: CASSLYGPGSTEAFF. The CDR3 coding sequence is TGCGCCAGCAGCTTATACGGACCCGGGAGCACTGAAGCTTTCTTT.

The chain is built from TRBV5-1 and TRBJ2-7; 11 bases agree with TRBD1. The V and J ends lost 4 bases and 5 bases, in that order; junction bases with no gene match: 11. Germline V lookup: CDR1 SGHRS, CDR2 YFSETQ. The CDR3 spans 16 residues. The CDR3 spells CASSQEAGTGGNEQYF. As DNA, the CDR3 is TGCGCCAGCAGCCAAGAAGCCGGGACAGGGGGAAACGAGCAGTACTTC.

As regards this clone: One junction end does not reproduce the germline sequence, and a read error may be involved. The CDR3, as DNA: TGTGCCAGCAGCTTAGATATTGGACAGCGTGTACCACCTGTCTTC. It specifies CASSLDIGQRVPPVF. The rearrangement links TRBV11-3 to TRBJ1-2; D is possibly TRBD1 (6 bases). The CDR3 runs 15 residues. CDR1 is SGHNT and CDR2 is YENEEA in the germline V gene.

This clone was picked up a small number of times. The rearrangement uses TRBV4-3 and TRBJ2-7, with 8 bases matching TRBD1. J gave up 5 bases and V 5 bases, and 14 bases lay outside the gene matches. Germline assignment: CDR1 LGHNA and CDR2 YSLEER. The CDR3 contains 16 residues. For the CDR3, the DNA is TGCGCCAGCAGCTATGTCCGAGGGACAGGTGGCAACGAGCAGTACTTC. Protein product: CASSYVRGTGGNEQYF.

This clone occurred a few times. The CDR3 protein is CASSERDRELEKLFF. The CDR3 nucleotides read TGTGCCAGCAGTGAAAGGGACAGGGAACTTGAAAAACTGTTTTTT. V is TRBV2 and J is TRBJ1-4; 9 bases fit TRBD1. With V trimmed by 2 bases and J by 7 bases, 5 bases remained unmatched. Germline V CDR1 and CDR2: SNHLY, FYNNEI. CDR3 length: 15 residues.